Here is one T cell receptor beta chain with its context. This CDR3 comprises 17 residues. Per germline, CDR1 LNHDA and CDR2 SQIVND (reference sequence). The junction had 8 bases not matched to a gene; V was cut back by 3 bases and J by 0 bases. These data originate in a study of blood T cell repertoires in COVID-19. Study overall: Donors of Cohort 3 who recovered were those that had two negative PCRs, clearance, or symptom resolution.

Enrolled through a virtual design, the participants were between roughly 18 and 90 years of age and came from under 30 US areas. Clinical history reported by participants formed the basis on which cohorts were assigned. Here immunoSEQ multiplex PCR was the method, and the copy in TCRdb shows in-frame clones only, minus some. The data show roughly 200,000 clones, 86% seen once. The clonotype was recovered from a woman aged 40 to 50 in a cohort exposed to, infected with or recovered from COVID-19 (not recorded which). The chain links TRBV19 to TRBJ1-1, with 9 bases identical to TRBD1. Sample: PBMCs or T cells enriched from blood (not recorded which). The CDR3 region is CASSIQDRGHVNTEAFF. In DNA form, the CDR3 reads TGTGCCAGTAGTATTCAGGACAGGGGACACGTGAACACTGAAGCTTTCTTT.